This TCR beta chain was sequenced in a study of cytomegalovirus exposure and HLA in healthy donors. Study-level points and caveats: As a later analysis revealed, the rate of TCR association differed by HLA locus, with DRB1 most and HLA-C fewest. Fewer N-insertions (relative to the roughly 630-donor mean) were reportedly seen in an Asian-associated ancestry cluster in a later analysis. Per published reports, the classifier diagnosed cytomegalovirus status with high specificity and sensitivity.

Everyone who donated was a healthy bone marrow donor. Germline CDR1 SGHTA, CDR2 FQGNSA. The CDR3 consists of 13 residues. The V and J ends lost 3 bases and 11 bases, in that order; junction bases with no gene match: 1. The PCR contained 60 Vbeta and 13 Jbeta primers. TCRdb keeps only in-frame clones here, not all; method: immunoSEQ multiplex PCR. This sample's table has 150,000 or so clones. With regard to this clone: Antigen specificity is unknown.

The source of this sequence is an older woman in good health and CMV-seronegative. Sequenced sample: PBMCs. The rearrangement uses TRBV7-2 and TRBJ2-5; 15 bases are shared with TRBD2. CDR3: CASSFGLAGGQYF. The CDR3 nucleotides read TGTGCCAGCAGCTTCGGACTAGCGGGAGGGCAGTACTTC.